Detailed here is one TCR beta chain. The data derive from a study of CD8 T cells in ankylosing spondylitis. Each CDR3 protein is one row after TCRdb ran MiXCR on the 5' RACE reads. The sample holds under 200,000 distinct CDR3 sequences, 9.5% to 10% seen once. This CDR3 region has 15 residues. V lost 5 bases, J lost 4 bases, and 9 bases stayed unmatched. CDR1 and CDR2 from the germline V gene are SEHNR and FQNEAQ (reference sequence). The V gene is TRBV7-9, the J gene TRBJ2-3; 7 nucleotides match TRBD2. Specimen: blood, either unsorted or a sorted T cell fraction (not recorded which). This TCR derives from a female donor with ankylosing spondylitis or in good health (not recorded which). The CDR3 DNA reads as TGTGCCAGCAGCCTGGCGGCGGGAGTGCCAGATACGCAGTATTTT. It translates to CASSLAAGVPDTQYF.